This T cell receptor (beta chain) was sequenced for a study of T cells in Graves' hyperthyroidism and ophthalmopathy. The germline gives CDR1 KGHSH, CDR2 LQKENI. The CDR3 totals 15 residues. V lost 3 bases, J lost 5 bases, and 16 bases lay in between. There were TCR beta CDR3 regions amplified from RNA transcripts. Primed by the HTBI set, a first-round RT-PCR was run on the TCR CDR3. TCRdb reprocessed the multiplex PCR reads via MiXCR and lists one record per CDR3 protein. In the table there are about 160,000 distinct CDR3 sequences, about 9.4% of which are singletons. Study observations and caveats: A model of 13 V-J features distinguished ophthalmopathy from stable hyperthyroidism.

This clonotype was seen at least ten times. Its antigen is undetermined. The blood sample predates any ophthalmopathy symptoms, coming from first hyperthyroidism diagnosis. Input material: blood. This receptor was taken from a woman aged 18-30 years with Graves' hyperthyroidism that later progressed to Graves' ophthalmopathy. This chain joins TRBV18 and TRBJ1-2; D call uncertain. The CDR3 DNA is TGTGCCAGCTCACCCGCGGGGAGCAGTTTTTATGGCTACACCTTC. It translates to CASSPAGSSFYGYTF.